These 25 T cell receptor beta chains originate from one sample sequenced in a study of memory CD4+ T cells and cytomegalovirus serostatus. The sort gate was single viable CD3+CD4+CD8-CD45RO+ cells for memory CD4+ T cells. Using immunoSEQ multiplex PCR, the repertoire was profiled, and TCRdb retains in-frame clones only, with some absent. The sample contains about 92,000 clones, over 70% of which appear only once. Specimen: memory CD4+ T cells from blood. All receptors derive from an adult in good health and CMV-seropositive.

The chain combines TRBV7-9 with TRBJ2-7; D is unresolved. Germline-derived CDR1 and CDR2 are SEHNR and FQNEAQ (reference sequence). This CDR3 region has 15 residues. V was pared by 4 bases and J by 0 bases, with 13 bases between. CDR3 amino acids: CASSSYQTYSYEQYF. The CDR3 coding sequence is TGTGCCAGCAGCTCCTACCAAACTTACTCCTACGAGCAGTACTTC.

The gene calls are TRBV10-3 and TRBJ2-7, with a tentative D call TRBD2 (6 bases). Per the germline V gene, CDR1 is ENHRY and CDR2 is SYGVKD. The CDR3 is 14 amino acids. V lost 0 bases and J lost 2, with 8 bases in between. CDR3: CAISESGLAYEQYF. The CDR3 coding sequence is TGTGCCATCAGTGAGTCGGGACTCGCCTACGAGCAGTACTTC.

The gene calls are TRBV18 and TRBJ1-1, with TRBD1 identical over 8 bases. Losses at the gene ends were 6 bases for V and 0 bases for J; bases not matched to a gene: 9. The germline CDR1 and CDR2 sequences are KGHSH and LQKENI. The CDR3 contains 16 residues. In DNA form, the CDR3 reads TGTGCCAGCTCGTTGACAGGGGAGCCCATGAACACTGAAGCTTTCTTT. Translation: CASSLTGEPMNTEAFF.

V and J are TRBV28 and TRBJ1-4, with no clear D. CDR1 and CDR2 from the germline V gene are MDHEN and SYDVKM. V lost 6 bases and J 2 bases, leaving 10 bases between the germline ends. This CDR3 contains 14 residues. The CDR3 sequence is CASSRVGTNEKLFF. CDR3 bases: TGTGCCAGCAGCCGGGTGGGCACTAATGAAAAACTGTTTTTT. The whole variable domain, filled in from reference TRBV28 and TRBJ1-4, reads DVKVTQSSRYLVKRTGEKVFLECVQDMDHENMFWYRQDPGLGLRLIYFSYDVKMKEKGDIPEGYSVSREKKERFSLILESASTNQTSMYLCASSRVGTNEKLFFGSGTQLSVL.

This chain joins TRBV6-1 and TRBJ1-2, with 9 bases matching TRBD1. The germline V gene encodes CDR1 MNHNS and CDR2 SASEGT. The V segment lost 4 bases and the J segment 4 bases; nucleotides outside the gene matches: 4. This CDR3 comprises 14 residues. The CDR3 spells CASSVEGQGYGYTF. The CDR3 DNA is TGTGCCAGCAGTGTAGAGGGACAGGGCTATGGCTACACCTTC.

The chain has TRBV10-3 and TRBJ2-3; 8 bases line up with TRBD2. The V gene end was trimmed by 3 bases and the J gene end by 0 bases; junction bases not matched to a gene: 17. CDR1 and CDR2 from the germline V gene are ENHRY and SYGVKD. This CDR3 has 20 residues. In nucleotides, the CDR3 is TGTGCCATCAGTGAAAGAGGGCTAGCGGGTGGGGGAGTAAGCACAGATACGCAGTATTTT. It specifies CAISERGLAGGGVSTDTQYF.

This chain connects TRBV5-1 to TRBJ2-5; TRBD1 agrees at 9 bases. The CDR3 sequence is 14 residues long. Germline CDR1 reads SGHRS; CDR2 reads YFSETQ. After removal of 3 bases from V and 5 bases from J, the junction contained 5 bases not matched to a gene. The CDR3 loop is CASSSGQGGETQYF. The CDR3 coding sequence is TGCGCCAGCAGCTCGGGACAGGGCGGGGAGACCCAGTACTTC.

The rearrangement links TRBV7-9 to TRBJ2-3, with 8 nucleotides matching TRBD2. The CDR3 consists of 15 residues. Per the germline V gene, CDR1 is SEHNR and CDR2 is FQNEAQ (reference sequence). V was pared by 5 bases and J by 6 bases, with 10 bases of the junction left unmatched. CDR3 sequence (DNA): TGTGCCAGCAGCCCTCTAGCGGGTTTAAGGGATACGCAGTATTTT. It codes for CASSPLAGLRDTQYF.

This sequence joins TRBV10-1 and TRBJ2-3; 8 nucleotides line up with TRBD2. V was pared by 2 bases and J by 4 bases, with 5 bases of the junction left unmatched. The CDR3 has 15 amino acids. The V gene's germline CDR1 is WNHNN and CDR2 SYGVQD (reference sequence). In DNA form, the CDR3 reads TGCGCCAGCAGTGAGCGGGAGGGTATTGCAGATACGCAGTATTTT. Translated: CASSEREGIADTQYF.

The rearrangement joins TRBV11-2 to TRBJ2-3; D possibly corresponds to TRBD1 (6 bases). CDR3 length: 14 residues. The V gene's germline CDR1 is SGHAT and CDR2 FQNNGV. With 3 bases removed from V and 3 bases from J, the gap between germline ends came to 10 bases. DNA for the CDR3: TGTGCCAGCAGCTTCTCCGGACAGACAGATACGCAGTATTTT. Translating it yields CASSFSGQTDTQYF.

This chain uses TRBV5-1 with TRBJ2-3; the D gene is possibly TRBD2 (6 bases). Trimming left V 3 bases short and J 5 bases short, with 16 bases between. Per the germline V gene, CDR1 is SGHRS and CDR2 is YFSETQ. The CDR3 consists of 15 residues. CDR3 amino acids: CASSSGGALRDTQYF. Written as DNA, the CDR3 is TGCGCCAGCAGCTCTGGAGGGGCCCTCAGAGATACGCAGTATTTT.

CDR3 residues: CASSSQHPPVGEQYF. CDR3 in DNA: TGTGCCAGCAGCTCCCAACACCCCCCGGTTGGCGAGCAGTACTTC. The rearrangement uses TRBV11-2 and TRBJ2-7; D not certain. This CDR3 comprises 15 residues. V was cut by 4 bases and J by 6 bases, with 19 bases left in between. Germline CDR1 is SGHAT and CDR2 is FQNNGV.

This rearrangement joins TRBV28 to TRBJ1-2, with a weak D call TRBD1 (5 bases). The CDR3 totals 16 residues. Germline lookup yields CDR1 MDHEN and CDR2 SYDVKM. With 7 bases removed from V and 4 bases from J, the gap between germline ends came to 22 bases. The CDR3 sequence is CASTSVGGGALYGYTF. CDR3 bases: TGTGCCAGCACCTCAGTTGGGGGGGGAGCCCTCTATGGCTACACCTTC.

This clone turned up a few times. The chain has TRBV19 and TRBJ2-2, with D perhaps TRBD1 or TRBD2 (6 bases each). The germline CDR1 and CDR2 sequences are LNHDA and SQIVND (reference sequence). The CDR3 is 15 amino acids. Trimming took off 1 base at V and 7 bases at J, with 13 bases between the two ends. The CDR3 region has the DNA TGTGCCAGTAGTATAGGACCGGGGGCGGACGGGGAGCTGTTTTTT. As protein: CASSIGPGADGELFF.

This clone was observed a single time. The V gene is TRBV19, the J gene TRBJ1-4; D is perhaps TRBD1 (6 bases). Germline V gene data show CDR1 as LNHDA and CDR2 as SQIVND (reference sequence). The CDR3 extends over 16 amino acids. V was shortened by 6 bases and J by 3 bases, with 17 bases between the two germline ends. The CDR3 region is CASSPQPTGANEKLFF. DNA of the CDR3: TGTGCCAGTAGCCCCCAGCCGACAGGTGCTAATGAAAAACTGTTTTTT.

This rearrangement joins TRBV5-1 to TRBJ2-3; 10 bases line up with TRBD2. Per germline, CDR1 SGHRS and CDR2 YFSETQ. The CDR3 is made up of 17 amino acids. The J segment lost 1 base and the V segment lost 4 bases, leaving 9 bases of the junction unmatched. The CDR3 loop is CASSTGLAYGGTDTQYF. As DNA, the CDR3 is TGCGCCAGCAGCACGGGACTAGCGTATGGGGGCACAGATACGCAGTATTTT.

This chain uses TRBV2 with TRBJ1-3; 7 nucleotides align to TRBD1. This CDR3 has 15 amino acids. Germline assignment: CDR1 SNHLY and CDR2 FYNNEI. The ends lost 6 bases at V and 2 bases at J; junction bases unmatched: 7. The CDR3 nucleotides are TGTGCCAGCAGCCACAGACAGGGCCCTGGAAACACCATATATTTT. The encoded protein is CASSHRQGPGNTIYF.

The chain has TRBV2 and TRBJ1-2, with D possibly being TRBD1 (6 bases). The V gene's germline CDR1 is SNHLY and CDR2 FYNNEI. The V end was cut by 5 bases, the J end by 7 bases, with 17 bases between. The CDR3 has 14 residues. The CDR3 spells CASSTQGRLAGYTF. The CDR3 coding sequence is TGTGCCAGCAGTACGCAGGGGAGGTTGGCTGGCTACACCTTC.

This clone was found once. This sequence joins TRBV5-4 and TRBJ2-1; TRBD1 matches 8 bases. V lost 5 bases to trimming and J lost 8 bases; unmatched junction nucleotides: 9. This CDR3 comprises 14 residues. The germline V gene encodes CDR1 SGHNT and CDR2 YYREEE (reference sequence). The CDR3 region is CASRSDRVIDEQFF. As DNA, the CDR3 is TGTGCCAGCAGATCGGACAGGGTAATTGATGAGCAGTTCTTC.

J is TRBJ2-5 and V is TRBV11-1; 9 bases agree with TRBD1. The CDR3 sequence is 14 residues long. Germline CDR1 is SGHAT and CDR2 is FQDESV (reference sequence). Trimming took 4 bases from V and 2 from J; bases not matched to a gene: 2. This CDR3 is CASSSGQGQETQYF. Written as DNA, the CDR3 is TGTGCCAGCAGCTCGGGACAGGGACAAGAGACCCAGTACTTC. Looking up the rest from reference TRBV11-1 and TRBJ2-5 gives the full variable domain: EAEVAQSPRYKITEKSQAVAFWCDPISGHATLYWYRQILGQGPELLVQFQDESVVDDSQLPKDRFSAERLKGVDSTLKIQPAELGDSAMYLCASSSGQGQETQYFGPGTRLLVL.

The chain is built from TRBV27 and TRBJ1-4; D unresolved. CDR3 length equals 16 residues. Per germline, CDR1 MNHEY and CDR2 SMNVEV (reference sequence). Trimming removed 5 bases from V and 7 bases from J, with 20 bases in between. The CDR3 nucleotides are TGTGCCAGCAGTGGTTCCGGCGTGGTGGGCGGTGAAAAACTGTTTTTT. This codes for CASSGSGVVGGEKLFF.

The gene calls are TRBV5-1 and TRBJ2-5; D is possibly TRBD1 (5 bases). Per germline, CDR1 SGHRS and CDR2 YFSETQ. CDR3 length equals 12 residues. V lost 5 bases to trimming and J lost 2 bases, with 7 bases between them. The CDR3 loop is CASRTAQETQYF. The CDR3 DNA reads as TGCGCCAGCAGGACAGCACAAGAGACCCAGTACTTC.

The rearrangement joins TRBV7-7 to TRBJ1-2; unclear D gene. CDR1 is SSHAT and CDR2 is FNYEAQ in the germline V gene (reference sequence). The CDR3 contains 12 residues. The V end was cut by 10 bases, the J end by 7 bases, with 16 bases between. The CDR3 nucleotides read TGTGCCACGCGGGATCCGGTGGGTGGCTACACCTTC. Residues: CATRDPVGGYTF.

Comment on this clone: Other DNA sequences within the sample encode an identical CDR3. The chain uses TRBV7-9 and TRBJ2-3; D gene uncertain. The germline V gene encodes CDR1 SEHNR and CDR2 FQNEAQ (reference sequence). The CDR3 runs to 11 residues. Trimming shortened V by 3 bases and J by 6 bases, and 4 bases separated the two germline ends. The CDR3 DNA reads TGTGCCAGCAGCTTCTCCGATACGCAGTATTTT. It encodes CASSFSDTQYF.

This clone was recorded a few times. The genes are TRBV30 and TRBJ1-1; maybe TRBD1 (5 bases). The V gene lost 3 bases and the J gene lost 1 base, with 15 bases spanning the gap. This CDR3 comprises 15 residues. The V gene's germline CDR1 is GTSNPN and CDR2 SVGIG (reference sequence). In nucleotides, the CDR3 is TGTGCCTGGAGCCAGGGACGAGGCCAGAACACTGAAGCTTTCTTT. Translated, it gives CAWSQGRGQNTEAFF.